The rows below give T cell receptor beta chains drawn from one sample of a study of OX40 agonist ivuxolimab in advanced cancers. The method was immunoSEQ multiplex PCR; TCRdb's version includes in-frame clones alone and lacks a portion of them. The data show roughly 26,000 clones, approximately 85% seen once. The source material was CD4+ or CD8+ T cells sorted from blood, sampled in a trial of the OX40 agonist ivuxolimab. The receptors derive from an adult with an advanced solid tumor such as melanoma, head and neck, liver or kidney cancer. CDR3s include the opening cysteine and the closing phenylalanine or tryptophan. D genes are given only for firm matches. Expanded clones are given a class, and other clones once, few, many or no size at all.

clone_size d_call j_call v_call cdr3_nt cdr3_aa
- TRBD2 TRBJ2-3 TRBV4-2 TGTGCCAGCAGCCAAGATAAGCGGGAGATAGATACGCAGTATTTT CASSQDKREIDTQYF
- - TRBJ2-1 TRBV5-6 TGTGCCAGCAGCTTGGCCACCCCCTACAATGAGCAGTTCTTC CASSLATPYNEQFF
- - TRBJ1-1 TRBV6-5 TGTGCCAGCAGTTACTCCTTAACGTCCGAGGGGGCTTTCTTT CASSYSLTSEGAFF
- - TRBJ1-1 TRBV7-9 TGTGCCAGCAGCTTGATCCTTGGGGGAGAGAACACTGAAGCTTTCTTT CASSLILGGENTEAFF
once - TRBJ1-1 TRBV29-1 TGCAGCGTTGTTGTGAACACTGAAGCTTTCTTT CSVVVNTEAFF
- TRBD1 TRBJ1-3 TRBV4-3 TGCGCCAGCAGCCAAGATAGGGGGCAGTCTGGAAACACCATATATTTT CASSQDRGQSGNTIYF
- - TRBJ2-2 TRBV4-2 TGTGCCAGCAGCCAGGAGGAGGGGGCTGGGGAGCTGTTTTTT CASSQEEGAGELFF
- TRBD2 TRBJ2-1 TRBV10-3 TGTGCCATCAGTGAAGCGGGGGGTATATACAATGAGCAGTTCTTC CAISEAGGIYNEQFF
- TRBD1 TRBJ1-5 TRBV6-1 TGTGCCAGCGCCGTCCTCCGGGACAGTTGGCAGCCCCAGCATTTT CASAVLRDSWQPQHF
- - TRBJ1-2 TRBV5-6 TGTGCCAGCAGCCCCGGGACTGGGAACTATGGCTACACCTTC CASSPGTGNYGYTF
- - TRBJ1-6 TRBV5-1 TGCGCCAGCAGCGAAAGACAGGACCCTAATTCACCCCTCCACTTT CASSERQDPNSPLHF
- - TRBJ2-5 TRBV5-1 TGCGCCAGCAGCTTAGAGGTTGGGTTGGAGACCCAGTACTTC CASSLEVGLETQYF
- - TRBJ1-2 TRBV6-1 TGTGCCAGCAGTGAGGGGCAGGGCGGAAATGGCTACACCTTC CASSEGQGGNGYTF
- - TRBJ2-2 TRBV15 TGTGCCACCAGCAGAGATCATTGGCAGTCAGGCACCGGGGAGCTGTTTTTT CATSRDHWQSGTGELFF
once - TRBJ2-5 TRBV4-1 TGCGCCAGCAGCCAAGGCACGGGGACCCAGTACTTC CASSQGTGTQYF
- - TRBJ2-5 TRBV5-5 TGTGCCAGCAGCGAACCCGGGACTCGACAAGAGACCCAGTACTTC CASSEPGTRQETQYF
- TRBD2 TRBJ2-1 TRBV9 TGTGCCAGCAGCGTAGAAGCGGGAGAAGGGAGGAGTGAGCAGTTCTTC CASSVEAGEGRSEQFF
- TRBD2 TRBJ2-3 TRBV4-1 TGCGCCAGCAGCCAAGACCGCGGGGGGGTGATAGATACGCAGTATTTT CASSQDRGGVIDTQYF
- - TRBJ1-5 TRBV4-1 TGCGCCAGCAGCCAGCTGGTGGATCAGCCCCAGCATTTT CASSQLVDQPQHF
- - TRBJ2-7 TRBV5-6 TGTGCCAGCAGCGTCGGGACAATCAGTGAGCAGTACTTC CASSVGTISEQYF
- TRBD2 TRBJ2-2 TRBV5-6 TGTGCCAGCAGCGCAACTAGCGGTCTTAACACCGGGGAGCTGTTTTTT CASSATSGLNTGELFF
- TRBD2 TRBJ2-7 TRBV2 TGTGCCAGCAGTGTAGGGCTAGCGGGTACCTACGAGCAGTACTTC CASSVGLAGTYEQYF
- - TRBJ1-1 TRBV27 TGTGCCAGCAGTTTTGGGGGAGGGGGCACTGAAGCTTTCTTT CASSFGGGGTEAFF
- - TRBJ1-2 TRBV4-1 TGCGCCAGCGCCGAGGGGGGTTTGAGGGGCTACACCTTC CASAEGGLRGYTF
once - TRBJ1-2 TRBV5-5 TGTGCCAGCAGCCCGGAAAGGGGATTTTCCTATGGCTACACCTTC CASSPERGFSYGYTF
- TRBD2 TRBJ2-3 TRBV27 TGTGCCAGCAGTATCGTAGCGGGGGGGCGGGGAGATACGCAGTATTTT CASSIVAGGRGDTQYF
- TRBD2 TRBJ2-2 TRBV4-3 TGCGCCAGCAGCCCCGGGACTAGCGGGGGGATGAACACCGGGGAGCTGTTTTTT CASSPGTSGGMNTGELFF